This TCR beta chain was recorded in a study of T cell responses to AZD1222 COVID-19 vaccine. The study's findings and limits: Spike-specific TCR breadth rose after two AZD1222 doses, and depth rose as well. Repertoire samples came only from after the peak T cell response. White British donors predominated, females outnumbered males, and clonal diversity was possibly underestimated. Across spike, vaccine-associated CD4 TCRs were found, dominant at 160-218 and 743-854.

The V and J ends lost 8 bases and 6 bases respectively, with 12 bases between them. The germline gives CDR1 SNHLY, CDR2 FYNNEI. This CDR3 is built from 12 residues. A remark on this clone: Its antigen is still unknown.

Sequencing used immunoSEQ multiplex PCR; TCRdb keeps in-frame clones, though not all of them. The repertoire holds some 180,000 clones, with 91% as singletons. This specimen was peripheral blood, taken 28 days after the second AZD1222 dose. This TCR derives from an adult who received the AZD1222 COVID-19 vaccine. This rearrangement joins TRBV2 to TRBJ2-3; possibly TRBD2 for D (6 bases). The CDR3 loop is CASGGPLDTQYF. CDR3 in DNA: TGTGCCAGCGGAGGGCCCCTGGATACGCAGTATTTT.